Shown below are 18 T cell receptor beta chains from a single sample sequenced in a study of shared clonotypes between healthy human individuals. TCRdb's copy holds only in-frame clones and misses some; the assay was immunoSEQ multiplex PCR. The sample lists roughly 1 million clones, approximately 80% occurring once. The sample taken for sequencing was memory CD4+ T cells from PBMCs. The subset: CD45RA-negative fraction. The receptors stem from a man aged 18 to 29 in good health. Some clones in this sample may be carry-over from other donors' samples.

This sequence joins TRBV28 and TRBJ2-5; TRBD1 aligns across 7 bases. The germline gives CDR1 MDHEN, CDR2 SYDVKM. The CDR3 runs 14 residues. V gave up 7 bases and J gave up 4 bases; unmatched junction bases: 9. The CDR3 spells CASMEARGRETQYF. The CDR3 region has the DNA TGTGCCAGCATGGAGGCCAGGGGGAGAGAGACCCAGTACTTC.

The V and J genes are TRBV19 and TRBJ2-7; D call uncertain. The CDR3 is 15 residues long. Germline CDR1 and CDR2: LNHDA and SQIVND (reference sequence). Trimming removed 1 base at V and 0 bases at J, with 10 bases between. The CDR3 protein is CASSIGNFYSYEQYF. The CDR3 bases are TGTGCCAGTAGTATAGGAAATTTTTACTCCTACGAGCAGTACTTC.

This sequence joins TRBV11-2 and TRBJ2-1, with D perhaps TRBD1 (6 bases). Germline loops: CDR1 SGHAT, CDR2 FQNNGV. There are 16 residues in the CDR3. The V gene lost 5 bases and the J gene lost 1 base, with 15 bases spanning the gap. DNA of the CDR3: TGTGCCAGCAGCACACACAGGGATCCGTCCTACAATGAGCAGTTCTTC. Translated: CASSTHRDPSYNEQFF.

The genes are TRBV28 and TRBJ1-5; D ambiguous. CDR1 and CDR2 from the germline V gene are MDHEN and SYDVKM. Deletions cut 1 base from V and 7 bases from J, with 11 bases between. This CDR3 region has 14 residues. CDR3 in DNA: TGTGCCAGCAGTTTATCGGCGGGGAGGCAGCCCCAGCATTTT. Translating gives CASSLSAGRQPQHF.

V gene TRBV5-4 combines with J gene TRBJ2-5; the D is unclear. This CDR3 has 14 amino acids. The V end lost 0 bases, the J end lost 2 bases, and 8 bases lay between the germline ends. Germline CDR1 and CDR2: SGHNT and YYREEE (reference sequence). The CDR3, as DNA: TGTGCCAGCAGCTTGGGCGCCCCGCAAGAGACCCAGTACTTC. Amino acid sequence: CASSLGAPQETQYF.

The CDR3 region has the DNA TGTGCCAGCAGCTTAGCGTCGACAGGGAACTATGGCTACACCTTC. This translates into CASSLASTGNYGYTF. The V gene is TRBV7-9, the J gene TRBJ1-2; 7 bases line up with TRBD1. Germline V lookup: CDR1 SEHNR, CDR2 FQNEAQ (reference sequence). This CDR3 comprises 15 residues. Trimming took 0 bases from V and 2 from J; bases not matched to a gene: 3.

The rearrangement joins TRBV4-2 to TRBJ2-3; 8 bases are shared with TRBD1. The germline V gene has CDR1 LGHNA and CDR2 YNFKEQ. Trimming removed 3 bases from V and 1 base from J; junction bases left unmatched: 6. There are 16 residues in the CDR3. CDR3 sequence reads: CASSHGQGGGTDTQYF. Here the CDR3 DNA reads TGTGCCAGCAGCCACGGACAGGGTGGGGGCACAGATACGCAGTATTTT.

The J gene is TRBJ2-7, the V gene TRBV14; D not certain. The CDR3 sequence is 13 residues long. V was cut by 1 base and J by 0 bases, with 4 bases left in between. Germline loops: CDR1 SGHDN, CDR2 FVKESK. DNA for the CDR3: TGTGCCAGCAGCCAAGGCCGCTCCTACGAGCAGTACTTC. This codes for CASSQGRSYEQYF.

The chain couples TRBV7-8 to TRBJ2-1; possible D gene TRBD2, 5 bases. V gave up 4 bases and J gave up 2 bases, with 6 bases separating them. The CDR3 length is 13 residues. Germline V lookup: CDR1 SGHVS, CDR2 FQNEAQ. The CDR3 DNA reads TGTGCCAGCAGCTCCGGGGCCTACAATGAGCAGTTCTTC. This encodes CASSSGAYNEQFF.

This clone showed up just a few times. V is TRBV2 and J is TRBJ2-4; D ambiguous. The V end lost 5 bases, the J end lost 6 bases, and 14 bases lay between the germline ends. The CDR3 has 14 residues. Germline-derived CDR1 and CDR2 are SNHLY and FYNNEI. The CDR3 nucleotides read TGTGCCAGCAGTACATCTGGAGCAGGAAACATTCAGTACTTC. It is translated as CASSTSGAGNIQYF.

As concerns this clone: This may stem from a read error, because a much larger clone lies one nucleotide away. The chain employs TRBV13 and TRBJ2-7; D is ambiguous. The CDR3 spans 12 residues. In germline, CDR1 is PRHDT, CDR2 FYEKMQ (reference sequence). Between the trimmed V and J ends, which lost 5 bases and 0 bases, there was a span of 5 bases. As DNA, the CDR3 is TGTGCCAGCAGCCAGACCTCCTACGAGCAGTACTTC. Its protein product is CASSQTSYEQYF.

The chain couples TRBV5-1 to TRBJ2-3; perhaps D is TRBD1 or TRBD2 (5 bases each). Germline V gene data show CDR1 as SGHRS and CDR2 as YFSETQ. The CDR3 runs to 14 residues. V was clipped by 5 bases and J by 2 bases, with 12 bases between them. The CDR3 sequence: CASRSGTFTDTQYF. CDR3 DNA: TGCGCCAGCAGATCCGGGACCTTCACAGATACGCAGTATTTT. The full variable domain, completed using reference TRBV5-1 and TRBJ2-3, is KAGVTQTPRYLIKTRGQQVTLSCSPISGHRSVSWYQQTPGQGLQFLFEYFSETQRNKGNFPGRFSGRQFSNSRSEMNVSTLELGDSALYLCASRSGTFTDTQYFGPGTRLTVL.

This sequence joins TRBV2 and TRBJ1-5; 7 positions agree with TRBD1. Germline V gives CDR1 SNHLY, CDR2 FYNNEI. The CDR3 spans 14 residues. Germline trimming cut 6 bases from V and 7 bases from J; bases unmatched to any gene: 9. The CDR3, as DNA: TGTGCCAGCAGCTATGACAGGGAGGACCAGCCCCAGCATTTT. As protein: CASSYDREDQPQHF. Full variable domain (rest looked up from reference TRBV2 and TRBJ1-5): EPEVTQTPSHQVTQMGQEVILRCVPISNHLYFYWYRQILGQKVEFLVSFYNNEISEKSEIFDDQFSVERPDGSNFTLKIRSTKLEDSAMYFCASSYDREDQPQHFGDGTRLSIL.

The chain links TRBV5-6 to TRBJ2-1; 15 nucleotides line up with TRBD2. Germline V gene data show CDR1 as SGHDT and CDR2 as YYEEEE. J was trimmed by 8 bases and V by 4 bases; bases with no gene match: 7. The CDR3 is 16 residues long. The CDR3 DNA follows: TGTGCCAGCAGCACGGGACTAGCGGGAGGTCGCTATGAGCAGTTCTTC. It codes for CASSTGLAGGRYEQFF. The full variable domain, with the rest looked up from reference TRBV5-6 and TRBJ2-1, is DAGVTQSPTHLIKTRGQQVTLRCSPKSGHDTVSWYQQALGQGPQFIFQYYEEEERQRGNFPDRFSGHQFPNYSSELNVNALLLGDSALYLCASSTGLAGGRYEQFFGPGTRLTVL.

This chain links TRBV6-6 with TRBJ2-2, with 13 bases aligning to TRBD2. This CDR3 is 15 amino acids long. Germline CDR1 is MNHNY and CDR2 is SVGAGI (reference sequence). V lost 6 bases to trimming and J lost 8 bases; unmatched junction nucleotides: 6. The CDR3 DNA sequence: TGTGCCAGCAGCAAAGGGACTAGCGGGACGGGGGAGCTGTTTTTT. Encoded protein: CASSKGTSGTGELFF.

V usage is TRBV19 and J usage is TRBJ2-7, with 10 bases fitting TRBD1. Germline lookup yields CDR1 LNHDA and CDR2 SQIVND (reference sequence). This CDR3 is 16 amino acids long. J was trimmed by 2 bases and V by 5 bases; bases with no gene match: 9. The CDR3 is CASSPRTGQGAYEQYF. CDR3 coding DNA: TGTGCCAGTAGTCCAAGAACCGGACAGGGGGCCTACGAGCAGTACTTC.

V is TRBV27 and J is TRBJ2-1; 12 positions agree with TRBD2. The V gene's germline CDR1 is MNHEY and CDR2 SMNVEV (reference sequence). The V gene end was trimmed by 8 bases and the J gene end by 14 bases; junction bases not matched to a gene: 16. The length of the CDR3 is 15 residues. The CDR3 DNA follows: TGTGCCAGCTCTCGGACTAGCGGGAACCTTAAAGGGGAGTTCTTC. Residues: CASSRTSGNLKGEFF.

The genes are TRBV20-1 and TRBJ2-1; D uncertain. The CDR3 is 11 residues long. V shed 3 bases and J shed 15 bases, with 15 bases lying between them. The germline V gene has CDR1 DFQATT and CDR2 SNEGSKA (reference sequence). The CDR3 coding sequence is TGCAGTGCTAGTTATCGGCCCGGGTGGTTCTTC. This sequence encodes CSASYRPGWFF.